This TCR beta chain originates from a study of blood T cells in healthy people across ages (dated by TCRdb to about 2015). Notes on the research overall: Template switching captured roughly one uniquely barcoded TCR beta cDNA molecule per two T cells in model experiments. Using deep sequencing normalized with unique cDNA molecular identifiers, the study measured how TCR beta repertoire diversity changes with age. Donors were grouped into four age groups: young (average 16 years), middle-aged (approximately 41), aged (about 60) and long-lived (approximately 82). For two donors (one aged 18 to 30 and one aged 80 or older), the study analyzed two additional independent replicas of 1 million unique cDNA reads from the same blood draw.

Overall study results and their limits: Donor CMV infection status was unknown, potentially confounding age-related changes in expanded clonotypes. Estimates of total diversity based on one million sequenced T cells were regarded as lower bounds and as underestimates. The percentage of naive T cells measured by flow cytometry correlated strongly with observed TCR beta diversity. Compared with the aged group, more naive CD4+ T cells, fewer expanded clones and increased TCR diversity were shown by the long-lived group, suggesting age selection. Bulk unsorted PBMC profiling prevented conclusive comparison of naive and antigen-experienced compartments. Observed TCR beta diversity per million T cells fell roughly linearly with age, and a significant reduction was already apparent by age around 40.

Trimming at the junction amounts to 5 bases on V and 6 bases on J, and the germline ends lie 11 bases apart. Looking up the germline V gene (reference sequence) yields CDR1 MNHEY and CDR2 SMNVEV. Taken from cysteine to phenylalanine, the CDR3 has 13 residues. Here the CDR3 DNA is all that survives: 39 bases in frame from base 1. Library preparation was by 5' RACE. The sequencer listed for this sample is Illumina HiSeq 2500. The second PCR ran for roughly 7 to 12 cycles and used a J-beta primer mix along with a sample-barcoded 5' primer. Each TCR beta cDNA molecule received a unique molecular identifier from a template-switch 5' adaptor carrying 12 random nucleotides. Each sample yielded at least 2.5 million CDR3-containing paired-end reads. First-strand cDNA synthesis was performed from all RNA using the Mint cDNA synthesis kit, with priming by a TRBC-specific oligonucleotide. Following uracil-DNA glycosylase treatment, all cDNA underwent a first 18-cycle PCR with the universal primers M1SS and BC2_uni_R. As for the authors' bioinformatics: For normalization, 1 million high-quality reads, each with a distinct molecular identifier, were randomly selected from each sample. Instead of being binned into consensus sequences, reads with shared molecular identifiers were discarded. MiTCR, set to a Q25 quality threshold and the strictest error-elimination algorithm, was used for CDR3 identification, clonotype clustering and error correction. A nonparametric unseen species model with Euler transformation was used to estimate lower-bound total TCR beta diversity. TCRdb redid the processing of the public reads, applying fastp at Q25 and MiXCR, and retained in-frame beta chains. Each entry merges the rows of one CDR3 protein and shows their most common DNA and genes. The V and J calls shown here were made by TCRdb, not taken from the authors' results. The sample yields nearly 800,000 distinct CDR3 sequences; roughly 25% were counted once. More than 3% of the sample is held by the ten biggest clonotypes.

Donors were a few dozen systemically healthy Caucasian individuals from Russia aged 6 to 90 years. Each donor gave ten milliliters of peripheral blood, collected into EDTA-treated Vacutainer tubes. Ficoll-Paque density-gradient centrifugation was used to isolate PBMCs, with at least 6.5 million per sample. Total RNA was extracted from PBMCs with Trizol reagent, with at least 5 micrograms obtained per sample. For every donor, flow cytometry on a PBMC aliquot measured the percentage of naive CD45RAhigh/CD27high T cells. On this clonotype itself: It has no known antigen specificity. No per-base quality is available; no much larger clone lies one base away.

Another study also made use of these data, one on T cells of mothers and their children. As that second paper reports: The donors were nine systemically healthy Caucasian individuals, made up of three mothers and their six children. cDNA synthesis consumed the entire amount of extracted RNA, loaded at about 1.5 ug RNA in each 15 ul reaction. In the second PCR, the M1S primer added sample barcodes and 2-4 random nucleotides. More than 9 million TCR beta CDR3 reads were obtained from each mother, and some 3.3 million reads were obtained from each child. TCR recombination output is similarly shaped by thymic selection in related and unrelated pairs, with a minor effect exerted by inherited differences. Normalized repertoire overlap was always slightly but never significantly higher in related than unrelated mother-child pairs. No persistent microchimeric T cell clones were detected, at a sensitivity of around 97 clones per million clonotypes. To look for features that set related mother-child pairs apart from unrelated individuals, the researchers ran deep NGS to compare the TCR beta repertoires of mothers and children. The mean age was roughly 36 +/- 4 years for the mothers and approximately 11 +/- 4 years for the children. Libraries were sequenced on Illumina HiSeq 2000 with 100+100 nt paired-end reads after adapter ligation with NEBNext reagents. Mother and child libraries were prepared a month apart and sequenced in separate runs to prevent cross-contamination. Each donor had between roughly 500,000 and 2,200,000 distinct TCR beta clonotypes identified. Naive TCR beta clonotypes were estimated from low-frequency clonotypes matched to each donor's FACS-determined naive share, without sorting.

The rearranged segments are TRBV27 and TRBJ2-1; the D gene remains uncertain. The source of this sequence is a boy between 5 and 17 years old in good health. Sequencing was performed on blood. The nucleotides read TGTGCCAGCAGTGTACGAGGAACCAATGAGCAGTTCTTC. This yields the protein CASSVRGTNEQFF.